These 30 T cell receptor beta chains came from one sample sequenced in a study of T cell repertoires in cytomegalovirus infection. TCRdb called the reads again in MiXCR, with one record for every CDR3 protein. Here the sample spans 100,000 to 150,000 distinct CDR3 sequences, roughly 9% being singletons. Sequencing input: PBMCs. Source of these receptors: a human donor in good health (CMV status not recorded). Some clones in this sample may be carry-over from other donors' samples.

This clonotype showed up just a few times. The V gene is TRBV29-1, the J gene TRBJ2-7, with D perhaps assigned TRBD1 or TRBD2 (5 bases each). Germline CDR1 and CDR2: SQVTM and ANQGSEA. Trimming stripped 4 bases from V and 0 bases from J, with 19 bases between. This CDR3 spans 16 amino acids. The CDR3 protein is CSVAGVGVHISYEQYF. In DNA form, the CDR3 reads TGCAGCGTTGCTGGGGTGGGGGTCCACATCTCCTACGAGCAGTACTTC.

This rearrangement joins TRBV11-2 to TRBJ2-7; 8 bases align to TRBD2. CDR1 and CDR2 from the germline V gene are SGHAT and FQNNGV. CDR3 size: 16 residues. Germline trimming cut 5 bases from V and 0 bases from J; bases unmatched to any gene: 9. DNA of the CDR3: TGTGCCAGCAGCGTAGCAGGAGCGGGGGACTCCTACGAGCAGTACTTC. This encodes CASSVAGAGDSYEQYF.

This clonotype came up many times. The V call is TRBV7-8, the J call TRBJ2-3, with 12 bases matching TRBD2. The CDR3 is 16 amino acids. Trimming at V came to 2 bases and at J to 6 bases, leaving 6 bases not matched to a gene. Germline CDR1 and CDR2: SGHVS and FQNEAQ. The CDR3 is CASSLLAGGLLDTQYF. The CDR3 nucleotides are TGTGCCAGCAGCTTACTAGCGGGGGGGCTTTTGGATACGCAGTATTTT.

This clonotype has a count of ten or more. This chain connects TRBV19 to TRBJ1-1; D is unresolved. V was clipped by 3 bases and J by 0 bases, with 8 bases between them. The length of the CDR3 is 14 residues. Germline V gene sequence: CDR1 LNHDA, CDR2 SQIVND (reference sequence). The DNA of the CDR3 is TGTGCCAGTAGTATTCCCGGTATGAACACTGAAGCTTTCTTT. Translating it yields CASSIPGMNTEAFF.

The rearrangement uses TRBV2 and TRBJ1-1, with D hard to call. The CDR3 is 11 amino acids. Germline CDR1 SNHLY, CDR2 FYNNEI. Trimming cost V 8 bases and J 3 bases, with 7 bases left between them. The DNA of the CDR3 is TGTGCCAGCGGCGGCCACACTGAAGCTTTCTTT. The encoded protein is CASGGHTEAFF.

This clonotype was counted at least ten times. The chain combines TRBV7-6 with TRBJ2-5; 8 bases are a match to TRBD2. The length of the CDR3 is 16 residues. V was pared by 4 bases and J by 1 base, with 8 bases of the junction left unmatched. In germline, CDR1 is SGHVS, CDR2 FNYEAQ. CDR3 protein: CASSSRTSRTQETQYF. In DNA, the CDR3 is TGTGCCAGCAGCTCGAGGACTAGCCGGACCCAAGAGACCCAGTACTTC.

This clonotype was seen many times. V and J are TRBV28 and TRBJ1-2, with D unresolved. The CDR3 covers 13 residues. Germline V gene sequence: CDR1 MDHEN, CDR2 SYDVKM. V was trimmed by 3 bases and J by 0 bases, leaving 5 bases between them. Here the CDR3 reads CASSFPANYGYTF. The CDR3 nucleotides are TGTGCCAGCAGTTTCCCAGCTAACTATGGCTACACCTTC.

This clonotype was seen many times. The rearrangement joins TRBV29-1 to TRBJ2-3; D might be TRBD1 (5 bases). Germline assignment: CDR1 SQVTM and CDR2 ANQGSEA. Trimming pared 7 bases from V and 5 bases from J, leaving 7 bases between. The CDR3 spans 10 residues. The CDR3 nucleotides are TGCAGCGGGGGCGGAGATACGCAGTATTTT. This translates into CSGGGDTQYF.

This clonotype came up a few times. This chain connects TRBV7-8 to TRBJ2-5; no clear D gene. The V and J ends lost 1 base and 1 base respectively, with 4 bases between them. CDR1 and CDR2 (germline): SGHVS, FQNEAQ. The CDR3 is 13 amino acids. CDR3 in amino acids: CASSLGRQETQYF. For the CDR3, the DNA is TGTGCCAGCAGCTTAGGCCGCCAAGAGACCCAGTACTTC.

There are many counts of this clonotype. This rearrangement joins TRBV28 to TRBJ2-3; 7 bases are shared with TRBD2. The CDR3 consists of 16 residues. The J segment lost 4 bases and the V segment lost 3 bases, leaving 10 bases of the junction unmatched. From germline, CDR1 is MDHEN and CDR2 SYDVKM. CDR3 DNA sequence: TGTGCCAGCAGTTTGGGGGGGGTAGGCACGCCAGATACGCAGTATTTT. It yields the protein CASSLGGVGTPDTQYF.

This clonotype was counted only a few times. This chain links TRBV5-5 with TRBJ2-7; TRBD2 matches at 13 bases. The CDR3 consists of 14 residues. With 4 bases clipped from V and 6 bases from J, the junction kept 4 bases outside the gene matches. The germline gives CDR1 SGHKS, CDR2 YYEKEE (reference sequence). The CDR3 loop reads CASSVRLAGGEQYF. The CDR3 DNA is TGTGCCAGCAGCGTTCGACTAGCGGGGGGCGAGCAGTACTTC.

This clonotype has a count of ten or more. An end of the junction differs from the germline gene, which may be a read error. V is TRBV5-1 and J is TRBJ2-5; D is uncertain. CDR3 size: 11 residues. Germline loops: CDR1 SGHRS, CDR2 YFSETQ. DNA of the CDR3: TGTGCCAGCAGCTTGCAAGAGACCCAGTACTTC. Translated, it gives CASSLQETQYF.

At least ten counts were recorded for this clonotype. V and J are TRBV7-8 and TRBJ2-7; the D gene is possibly TRBD1 (5 bases). The V end was cut by 3 bases, the J end by 6 bases, with 15 bases between. Germline-derived CDR1 and CDR2 are SGHVS and FQNEAQ. The CDR3 covers 14 residues. The CDR3 sequence: CASSLGQPSLEQYF. Here the CDR3 DNA reads TGTGCCAGCAGCTTGGGGCAGCCCTCCCTCGAGCAGTACTTC. Full variable domain (remainder filled in from reference TRBV7-8 and TRBJ2-7): GAGVSQSPRYKVAKRGQDVALRCDPISGHVSLFWYQQALGQGPEFLTYFQNEAQLDKSGLPSDRFFAERPEGSVSTLKIQRTQQEDSAVYLCASSLGQPSLEQYFGPGTRLTVT.

This clonotype was seen at least ten times. For the CDR3, the DNA is TGTGCCAGCAGGTCCACGCGGGACAGGGTAGGCTACACCTTC. Translated: CASRSTRDRVGYTF. This sequence joins TRBV7-2 and TRBJ1-2; 9 bases match TRBD1. This CDR3 comprises 14 residues. Germline values: CDR1 SGHTA, CDR2 FQGNSA. With 6 bases clipped from V and 8 bases from J, the junction kept 10 bases outside the gene matches.

This clonotype was picked up a small number of times. This rearrangement joins TRBV5-4 to TRBJ2-3, with D perhaps matching TRBD1 (5 bases). CDR1 is SGHNT and CDR2 is YYREEE in the germline V gene (reference sequence). Trimming left V 3 bases short and J 4 bases short, with 15 bases between. CDR3 length: 15 amino acids. Here the CDR3 reads CASSYDSTYPDTQYF. CDR3 DNA sequence: TGTGCCAGCAGCTACGACAGTACCTACCCAGATACGCAGTATTTT.

The rearrangement uses TRBV20-1 and TRBJ1-1, with a weak D call TRBD1 (5 bases). Trimming took 3 bases from V and 8 from J, leaving 10 bases between them. The CDR3 sequence is 11 residues long. The germline CDR1 and CDR2 sequences are DFQATT and SNEGSKA (reference sequence). In nucleotides, the CDR3 is TGCAGTGCTAGTCGGGACGGCGAAGCTTTCTTT. This sequence encodes CSASRDGEAFF.

Ten or more counts support this clonotype. This chain uses TRBV7-2 with TRBJ2-5; 8 bases map to TRBD1. Germline values: CDR1 SGHTA, CDR2 FQGNSA. The CDR3 is 15 amino acids. The junction had 4 bases not matched to a gene; V was cut back by 2 bases and J by 2 bases. In nucleotides, the CDR3 is TGTGCCAGCAGCTTACAGGGGGCGCGTCAAGAGACCCAGTACTTC. Amino acid sequence: CASSLQGARQETQYF.

This clonotype was found many times. V gene TRBV9 combines with J gene TRBJ1-5; D remains unclear. Between the trimmed V and J ends, which lost 0 bases and 3 bases, there was a span of 7 bases. Germline assignment: CDR1 SGDLS and CDR2 YYNGEE. The length of the CDR3 is 14 residues. In DNA, the CDR3 is TGTGCCAGCAGCGTAGGCCTGATCAATCAGCCCCAGCATTTT. Translating gives CASSVGLINQPQHF. Supplemented by reference TRBV9 and TRBJ1-5, the full variable domain reads DSGVTQTPKHLITATGQRVTLRCSPRSGDLSVYWYQQSLDQGLQFLIQYYNGEERAKGNILERFSAQQFPDLHSELNLSSLELGDSALYFCASSVGLINQPQHFGDGTRLSIL.

V and J are TRBV20-1 and TRBJ2-7, with TRBD2 identical over 7 bases. Germline loops: CDR1 DFQATT, CDR2 SNEGSKA (reference sequence). V lost 5 bases, J lost 0 bases, and 10 bases stayed unmatched. The CDR3 spans 15 residues. CDR3 region: CSAPRAGGGSYEQYF. The CDR3 region has the DNA TGCAGTGCTCCTCGGGCGGGCGGGGGCTCCTACGAGCAGTACTTC.

The sample holds a few counts of this clonotype. V gene TRBV10-2 combines with J gene TRBJ1-5; 7 nucleotides match TRBD1. Trimming cost V 6 bases and J 4 bases; bases outside gene matches: 6. The germline gives CDR1 WSHSY, CDR2 SAAADI. The CDR3 contains 14 residues. CDR3 coding DNA: TGCGCCAGCAGGGAGGGACAGAAGAATCAGCCCCAGCATTTT. Protein sequence: CASREGQKNQPQHF.

The rearrangement joins TRBV29-1 to TRBJ1-5, with 12 positions matching TRBD1. This CDR3 contains 14 residues. V shed 6 bases, J shed 3 bases, and the junction held 3 bases outside the gene matches. Looked up from germline, CDR1 is SQVTM and CDR2 is ANQGSEA. As DNA, the CDR3 is TGCAGCGTGGCGGGACAGGGGGCCAATCAGCCCCAGCATTTT. It translates to CSVAGQGANQPQHF.

This clonotype came up a few times. The chain couples TRBV3-1 to TRBJ1-4; maybe TRBD1 (5 bases). CDR1 and CDR2 (germline): LGHDT, YNNKEL (reference sequence). CDR3 size: 14 residues. Deletions cut 8 bases from V and 7 bases from J, with 17 bases between. The CDR3 DNA follows: TGTGCCAGCCGGAACGGGGGAGGTGGTGAAAAACTGTTTTTT. Translating it yields CASRNGGGGEKLFF.

The rearrangement joins TRBV28 to TRBJ1-1, with D possibly TRBD1 on 6 matching bases. The ends were cut back, 6 bases at V and 4 bases at J, with 15 bases in the middle. The CDR3 length is 14 residues. The germline CDR1 and CDR2 sequences are MDHEN and SYDVKM. The CDR3 DNA is TGTGCCAGCAGCGTCACAGGGTTAGGCACTGAAGCTTTCTTT. It yields the protein CASSVTGLGTEAFF.

This clonotype has just a few counts. The CDR3 here is CASKRPASYNEQFF. The CDR3 region has the DNA TGTGCCAGCAAAAGGCCTGCCTCCTACAATGAGCAGTTCTTC. This chain connects TRBV6-2 or TRBV6-3 to TRBJ2-1; no definite D call. CDR1 and CDR2 (germline): MNHEY, SVGEGT. Trimming stripped 7 bases from V and 0 bases from J, with 10 bases between. CDR3 length equals 14 residues.

This clonotype was detected only a few times. The chain recombines TRBV2 with TRBJ1-1, with 7 bases lining up with TRBD1. With V trimmed by 8 bases and J by 6 bases, 15 bases remained unmatched. This CDR3 spans 15 amino acids. From germline, CDR1 is SNHLY and CDR2 FYNNEI. CDR3 sequence (DNA): TGTGCCAGCCCTCGGGACAGTATTTTAGGGGCTGAAGCTTTCTTT. This gives the protein CASPRDSILGAEAFF.

This clonotype was seen ten or more times. The chain employs TRBV6-1 and TRBJ1-5, with D unresolved. V lost 8 bases and J lost 5, with 16 bases in between. This CDR3 is 14 amino acids long. Germline CDR1 MNHNS, CDR2 SASEGT. The CDR3 here is CASVPGGRDQPQHF. The CDR3 DNA reads as TGTGCCAGCGTCCCGGGAGGGCGAGATCAGCCCCAGCATTTT.

J is TRBJ2-3 and V is TRBV28; 9 bases align to TRBD2. The CDR3 is made up of 14 amino acids. Germline CDR1 reads MDHEN; CDR2 reads SYDVKM. V lost 5 bases, J lost 3 bases, and 3 bases stayed unmatched. DNA for the CDR3: TGTGCCAGCAGTCGAGCGGGGGGTACAGATACGCAGTATTTT. This codes for CASSRAGGTDTQYF.

This clonotype was recorded at least ten times. The gene calls are TRBV7-9 and TRBJ2-1, with D unresolved. V dropped 1 base and J dropped 5 bases, with 12 bases sitting between them. This CDR3 is built from 15 residues. The germline V gene encodes CDR1 SEHNR and CDR2 FQNEAQ (reference sequence). CDR3 region: CASSLGFGPNNEQFF. In DNA form, the CDR3 reads TGTGCCAGCAGCTTAGGGTTCGGGCCCAACAATGAGCAGTTCTTC.

The chain has TRBV2 and TRBJ2-5; the match to TRBD1 covers 8 bases. CDR3 length equals 13 residues. The germline V gene has CDR1 SNHLY and CDR2 FYNNEI. V shed 7 bases, J shed 5 bases, and the junction held 6 bases outside the gene matches. The CDR3 protein is CASIRQGKETQYF. The CDR3 bases are TGTGCCAGCATCCGACAGGGGAAGGAGACCCAGTACTTC.

This clonotype has at least ten counts. The V gene is TRBV10-3, the J gene TRBJ1-2; tentatively, D is TRBD1 (6 bases). V lost 6 bases and J lost 4, with 18 bases in between. The germline gives CDR1 ENHRY, CDR2 SYGVKD. The CDR3 is 15 amino acids. The CDR3 bases are TGTGCCATCAGGGAGAGGACAGACCCTACCTATGGCTACACCTTC. Protein: CAIRERTDPTYGYTF.